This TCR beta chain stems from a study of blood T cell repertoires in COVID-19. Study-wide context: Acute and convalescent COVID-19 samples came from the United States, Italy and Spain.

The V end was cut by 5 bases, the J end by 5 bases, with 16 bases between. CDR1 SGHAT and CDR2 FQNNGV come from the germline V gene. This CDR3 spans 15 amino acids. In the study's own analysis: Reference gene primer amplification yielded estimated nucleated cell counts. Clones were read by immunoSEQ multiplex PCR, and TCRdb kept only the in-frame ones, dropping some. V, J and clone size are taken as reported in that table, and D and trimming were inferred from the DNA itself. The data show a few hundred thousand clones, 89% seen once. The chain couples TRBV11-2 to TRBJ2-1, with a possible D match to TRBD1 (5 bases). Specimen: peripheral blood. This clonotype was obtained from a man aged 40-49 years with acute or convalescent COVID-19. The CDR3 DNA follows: TGTGCCAGCAGCACCCTCAGGGCCTTGAACAATGAGCAGTTCTTC. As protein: CASSTLRALNNEQFF.